The 26 T cell receptor beta chains below come from one sample, sequenced in a study of technical replicates of blood from several donors listed by TCRdb under 2017. The library was produced with the immunoSEQ multiplex PCR assay. This immuneACCESS table, as held by TCRdb, lists in-frame sequences with V and J called but not all clones. Of the missing ones, under half trace to an unresolved V gene in checked studies; the others have no known cause. The sample contains about 15,000 clones, 65% to 90% of them found a single time. The top ten constitute 9.5% to 15% of the sample. The sequencing sample was made of PBMCs. These receptors all stem from a human donor in good health.

This clone was found a few times. The chain uses TRBV19 and TRBJ1-2; D might be TRBD1 (5 bases). Germline V lookup: CDR1 LNHDA, CDR2 SQIVND (reference sequence). This CDR3 is 14 amino acids long. V lost 7 bases and J 2 bases, leaving 14 bases between the germline ends. CDR3 in amino acids: CASTEDGGNYGYTF. The CDR3 coding sequence is TGTGCCAGTACCGAAGACGGGGGAAACTATGGCTACACCTTC.

DNA of the CDR3: TGTGCCAGCAGCGCCGGGACAGGGGCACCCTACGAGCAGTACTTC. Amino acids: CASSAGTGAPYEQYF. The V and J genes are TRBV11-1 and TRBJ2-7; 10 bases are a match to TRBD1. The CDR3 totals 15 residues. The germline V gene encodes CDR1 SGHAT and CDR2 FQDESV (reference sequence). The V segment lost 5 bases and the J segment 2 bases; nucleotides outside the gene matches: 6.

The chain combines TRBV7-6 with TRBJ2-3, with D possibly matching TRBD2 (5 bases). V lost 1 base to trimming and J lost 0 bases, with 14 bases between them. The CDR3 has 17 amino acids. Germline loops: CDR1 SGHVS, CDR2 FNYEAQ. The CDR3 sequence: CASSLGVSGVSTDTQYF. CDR3 coding DNA: TGTGCCAGCAGCTTAGGGGTGAGCGGAGTAAGCACAGATACGCAGTATTTT. The whole variable domain, filled in from reference TRBV7-6 and TRBJ2-3, reads GAGVSQSPRYKVTKRGQDVALRCDPISGHVSLYWYRQALGQGPEFLTYFNYEAQQDKSGLPNDRFSAERPEGSISTLTIQRTEQRDSAMYRCASSLGVSGVSTDTQYFGPGTRLTVL.

In its sample, this clone was seen a few times. This chain uses TRBV6-5 with TRBJ2-7; 9 positions match TRBD1. Trimming at V came to 0 bases and at J to 8 bases, leaving 8 bases not matched to a gene. This CDR3 comprises 15 residues. Germline V CDR1 and CDR2: MNHEY, SVGAGI. The CDR3 region is CASSYSRQGGGKQYF. CDR3 sequence (DNA): TGTGCCAGCAGTTACTCTCGACAGGGGGGAGGGAAGCAGTACTTC.

This clone was found once. The chain joins TRBV28 to TRBJ1-2; 9 nucleotides line up with TRBD1. The CDR3 runs 16 residues. Germline CDR1 is MDHEN and CDR2 is SYDVKM. Unmatched junction bases numbered 11, after V lost 6 bases and J lost 3 bases. The CDR3 nucleotides are TGTGCCAGCAGCAGACCTCCGGGACAGGGCGACTATGGCTACACCTTC. Translated: CASSRPPGQGDYGYTF.

The chain combines TRBV5-8 with TRBJ2-3; 7 bases are shared with TRBD1. The CDR3 consists of 17 residues. Germline V gene lookup returns CDR1 SGHTS and CDR2 YDEGEE. Trimming at V came to 3 bases and at J to 2 bases, leaving 12 bases not matched to a gene. The CDR3 region is CASSSYIGQASTDTQYF. As DNA, the CDR3 is TGTGCCAGCAGCTCATATATAGGACAGGCCTCCACAGATACGCAGTATTTT.

The V and J genes are TRBV27 and TRBJ1-5; D may be TRBD1 (5 bases). The germline CDR1 and CDR2 sequences are MNHEY and SMNVEV (reference sequence). The V and J ends lost 5 bases and 6 bases respectively, with 14 bases between them. The CDR3 covers 14 residues. The CDR3 reads CASSPYYQGQPQHF. The CDR3 DNA is TGTGCCAGCAGTCCCTACTACCAGGGTCAGCCCCAGCATTTT.

The V call is TRBV9, the J call TRBJ1-5; TRBD1 might be the D (5 bases). Germline V gene lookup returns CDR1 SGDLS and CDR2 YYNGEE. The CDR3 is made up of 15 amino acids. With 4 bases removed from V and 0 bases from J, the gap between germline ends came to 11 bases. This CDR3 is CASSPRGDSNQPQHF. The CDR3, as DNA: TGTGCCAGCAGCCCCCGGGGGGATAGCAATCAGCCCCAGCATTTT.

In this sample, this clone turned up a few times. V usage is TRBV19 and J usage is TRBJ1-5; a possible D gene is TRBD1 (5 bases). Trimming removed 4 bases from V and 3 bases from J, with 10 bases in between. Germline-derived CDR1 and CDR2 are LNHDA and SQIVND (reference sequence). This CDR3 spans 14 amino acids. The CDR3 region is CASSSRGVNQPQHF. The CDR3 DNA sequence: TGTGCCAGTAGTAGTCGGGGGGTCAATCAGCCCCAGCATTTT.

The chain carries TRBV28 and TRBJ2-7, with 7 bases matching TRBD2. The CDR3 runs to 13 residues. The germline V gene has CDR1 MDHEN and CDR2 SYDVKM. Unmatched junction bases numbered 8, after V lost 5 bases and J lost 7 bases. CDR3 nucleotide sequence: TGTGCCAGCAGTCCACCCGGGGGGAGGGAGCAGTACTTC. Amino acids: CASSPPGGREQYF. Based on the CDR3 plus reference TRBV28 and TRBJ2-7, the full variable domain is DVKVTQSSRYLVKRTGEKVFLECVQDMDHENMFWYRQDPGLGLRLIYFSYDVKMKEKGDIPEGYSVSREKKERFSLILESASTNQTSMYLCASSPPGGREQYFGPGTRLTVT.

The chain uses TRBV7-9 and TRBJ1-1; tentatively, D is TRBD1 (5 bases). Trimming removed 1 base from V and 0 bases from J, with 9 bases in between. The V gene's germline CDR1 is SEHNR and CDR2 FQNEAQ (reference sequence). CDR3 length: 15 residues. The CDR3 sequence is CASSLEARVNTEAFF. For the CDR3, the DNA is TGTGCCAGCAGCTTAGAGGCCAGGGTGAACACTGAAGCTTTCTTT.

The chain couples TRBV29-1 to TRBJ2-5, with 13 nucleotides matching TRBD2. The CDR3 totals 14 residues. Germline CDR1 is SQVTM and CDR2 is ANQGSEA. V was clipped by 7 bases and J by 4 bases; unmatched bases: 6. For the CDR3, the DNA is TGCAGCGCCCGGTGGACTAGCGGGGGAGAGACCCAGTACTTC. Amino acid sequence: CSARWTSGGETQYF.

The rearrangement uses TRBV5-6 and TRBJ2-7; 9 bases are shared with TRBD1. Per germline, CDR1 SGHDT and CDR2 YYEEEE. V was clipped by 4 bases and J by 1 base; unmatched bases: 12. The CDR3 runs 17 residues. The CDR3 DNA follows: TGTGCCAGCAGCGCCCCACCCTGGGACAGGGAGTCCTACGAGCAGTACTTC. Translation gives CASSAPPWDRESYEQYF.

This chain connects TRBV7-7 to TRBJ2-5; 9 positions agree with TRBD1. Germline V gives CDR1 SSHAT, CDR2 FNYEAQ (reference sequence). There are 15 residues in the CDR3. The V and J ends lost 5 bases and 4 bases, in that order; junction bases with no gene match: 8. CDR3 DNA sequence: TGTGCCAGCAGCCCAACAGGGGGCGGGCGAGAGACCCAGTACTTC. It encodes CASSPTGGGRETQYF.

The gene calls are TRBV19 and TRBJ2-2; D perhaps matches TRBD1 (5 bases). The CDR3 has 14 residues. Trimming removed 4 bases from V and 7 bases from J, with 13 bases in between. Germline V CDR1 and CDR2: LNHDA, SQIVND (reference sequence). The CDR3, as DNA: TGTGCCAGTAGTACCCAGGGTAGGGGCGGGGAGCTGTTTTTT. It translates to CASSTQGRGGELFF.

The chain has TRBV19 and TRBJ2-5, with TRBD1 matching 7 bases. Germline CDR1 and CDR2: LNHDA and SQIVND (reference sequence). With V trimmed by 1 base and J by 4 bases, 6 bases remained unmatched. CDR3 length equals 15 residues. The CDR3 bases are TGTGCCAGTAGTATAGTGAAGGGGGCGATAGAGACCCAGTACTTC. Translated: CASSIVKGAIETQYF. Combining the CDR3 with reference TRBV19 and TRBJ2-5 gives the whole variable domain DGGITQSPKYLFRKEGQNVTLSCEQNLNHDAMYWYRQDPGQGLRLIYYSQIVNDFQKGDIAEGYSVSREKKESFPLTVTSAQKNPTAFYLCASSIVKGAIETQYFGPGTRLLVL.

The V gene is TRBV7-3, the J gene TRBJ2-7, with a possible D match to TRBD2 (5 bases). The CDR3 length is 14 residues. V lost 5 bases and J lost 7, with 18 bases in between. Germline V gene sequence: CDR1 SGHTA, CDR2 FQGTGA. The CDR3 sequence: CASSPGVPSGEQYF. The CDR3, as DNA: TGTGCCAGCAGCCCCGGGGTCCCCTCCGGGGAGCAGTACTTC.

This clone was recorded once. This chain uses TRBV18 with TRBJ2-1, with 8 bases lining up with TRBD1. From germline, CDR1 is KGHSH and CDR2 LQKENI. V gave up 3 bases and J gave up 6 bases; unmatched junction bases: 1. The CDR3 is made up of 13 amino acids. CDR3 nucleotides: TGTGCCAGCTCACCCACAGGGGGCAATGAGCAGTTCTTC. Its translation is CASSPTGGNEQFF.

The genes are TRBV27 and TRBJ2-3, with TRBD1 identical over 10 bases. V dropped 2 bases and J dropped 6; count of bases not matched to a gene: 2. The germline CDR1 and CDR2 sequences are MNHEY and SMNVEV (reference sequence). There are 14 residues in the CDR3. The CDR3 DNA reads TGTGCCAGCAGTTTAAGACAGGGGGCTGATACGCAGTATTTT. Its protein product is CASSLRQGADTQYF.

The chain couples TRBV9 to TRBJ2-5; perhaps TRBD2 as D (5 bases). Trimming removed 0 bases at V and 2 bases at J, with 11 bases between. This CDR3 has 15 residues. Germline V gene data show CDR1 as SGDLS and CDR2 as YYNGEE. The CDR3 region is CASSVDPADQETQYF. DNA of the CDR3: TGTGCCAGCAGCGTAGACCCAGCGGATCAAGAGACCCAGTACTTC. The full variable domain, with the rest looked up from reference TRBV9 and TRBJ2-5, is DSGVTQTPKHLITATGQRVTLRCSPRSGDLSVYWYQQSLDQGLQFLIQYYNGEERAKGNILERFSAQQFPDLHSELNLSSLELGDSALYFCASSVDPADQETQYFGPGTRLLVL.

V usage is TRBV7-8 and J usage is TRBJ1-1; a possible D gene is TRBD1 (5 bases). V lost 1 base and J lost 8, with 11 bases in between. Per the germline V gene, CDR1 is SGHVS and CDR2 is FQNEAQ. The CDR3 runs to 13 residues. The CDR3 bases are TGTGCCAGCAGCTTAGGACCGCAGGGCGAAGCTTTCTTT. Its protein is CASSLGPQGEAFF.

V is TRBV27 and J is TRBJ2-3; TRBD2 might be the D (5 bases). Trimming shortened V by 5 bases and J by 0 bases, and 9 bases separated the two germline ends. This CDR3 is built from 14 residues. Germline CDR1 MNHEY, CDR2 SMNVEV (reference sequence). The CDR3 protein is CASSPRASTDTQYF. In nucleotides, the CDR3 is TGTGCCAGCAGTCCGCGGGCCAGCACAGATACGCAGTATTTT.

The J gene is TRBJ2-1, the V gene TRBV29-1; no clear D gene. The germline V gene encodes CDR1 SQVTM and CDR2 ANQGSEA. The CDR3 is made up of 13 amino acids. Deletions cut 5 bases from V and 4 bases from J, with 12 bases between. CDR3 nucleotide sequence: TGCAGCGTTAGAAAGACAAATTACAATGAGCAGTTCTTC. Its protein is CSVRKTNYNEQFF.

The rearrangement links TRBV19 to TRBJ1-5, with 8 bases identical to TRBD1. This CDR3 is built from 14 residues. Germline V gives CDR1 LNHDA, CDR2 SQIVND (reference sequence). V gave up 6 bases and J gave up 2 bases; unmatched junction bases: 3. The DNA for the CDR3 is TGTGCCAGTAGCACGACAGGGGGCAATCAGCCCCAGCATTTT. Translation gives CASSTTGGNQPQHF.

The chain employs TRBV5-4 and TRBJ2-7; 13 nucleotides agree with TRBD2. V shed 2 bases, J shed 5 bases, and the junction held 4 bases outside the gene matches. CDR3 length equals 15 residues. CDR1 is SGHNT and CDR2 is YYREEE in the germline V gene (reference sequence). The CDR3 sequence is CASSFGTSGANEQYF. The CDR3 DNA is TGTGCCAGCAGCTTTGGGACTAGCGGGGCAAACGAGCAGTACTTC. Filled out from reference TRBV5-4 and TRBJ2-7, the complete variable domain reads ETGVTQSPTHLIKTRGQQVTLRCSSQSGHNTVSWYQQALGQGPQFIFQYYREEENGRGNFPPRFSGLQFPNYSSELNVNALELDDSALYLCASSFGTSGANEQYFGPGTRLTVT.

The rearrangement links TRBV20-1 to TRBJ1-1, with D perhaps TRBD1 (6 bases). Germline loops: CDR1 DFQATT, CDR2 SNEGSKA (reference sequence). CDR3 length equals 11 residues. The CDR3 loop reads CTVQGITEAFF. DNA of the CDR3: TGCACAGTTCAGGGGATCACTGAAGCTTTCTTT.